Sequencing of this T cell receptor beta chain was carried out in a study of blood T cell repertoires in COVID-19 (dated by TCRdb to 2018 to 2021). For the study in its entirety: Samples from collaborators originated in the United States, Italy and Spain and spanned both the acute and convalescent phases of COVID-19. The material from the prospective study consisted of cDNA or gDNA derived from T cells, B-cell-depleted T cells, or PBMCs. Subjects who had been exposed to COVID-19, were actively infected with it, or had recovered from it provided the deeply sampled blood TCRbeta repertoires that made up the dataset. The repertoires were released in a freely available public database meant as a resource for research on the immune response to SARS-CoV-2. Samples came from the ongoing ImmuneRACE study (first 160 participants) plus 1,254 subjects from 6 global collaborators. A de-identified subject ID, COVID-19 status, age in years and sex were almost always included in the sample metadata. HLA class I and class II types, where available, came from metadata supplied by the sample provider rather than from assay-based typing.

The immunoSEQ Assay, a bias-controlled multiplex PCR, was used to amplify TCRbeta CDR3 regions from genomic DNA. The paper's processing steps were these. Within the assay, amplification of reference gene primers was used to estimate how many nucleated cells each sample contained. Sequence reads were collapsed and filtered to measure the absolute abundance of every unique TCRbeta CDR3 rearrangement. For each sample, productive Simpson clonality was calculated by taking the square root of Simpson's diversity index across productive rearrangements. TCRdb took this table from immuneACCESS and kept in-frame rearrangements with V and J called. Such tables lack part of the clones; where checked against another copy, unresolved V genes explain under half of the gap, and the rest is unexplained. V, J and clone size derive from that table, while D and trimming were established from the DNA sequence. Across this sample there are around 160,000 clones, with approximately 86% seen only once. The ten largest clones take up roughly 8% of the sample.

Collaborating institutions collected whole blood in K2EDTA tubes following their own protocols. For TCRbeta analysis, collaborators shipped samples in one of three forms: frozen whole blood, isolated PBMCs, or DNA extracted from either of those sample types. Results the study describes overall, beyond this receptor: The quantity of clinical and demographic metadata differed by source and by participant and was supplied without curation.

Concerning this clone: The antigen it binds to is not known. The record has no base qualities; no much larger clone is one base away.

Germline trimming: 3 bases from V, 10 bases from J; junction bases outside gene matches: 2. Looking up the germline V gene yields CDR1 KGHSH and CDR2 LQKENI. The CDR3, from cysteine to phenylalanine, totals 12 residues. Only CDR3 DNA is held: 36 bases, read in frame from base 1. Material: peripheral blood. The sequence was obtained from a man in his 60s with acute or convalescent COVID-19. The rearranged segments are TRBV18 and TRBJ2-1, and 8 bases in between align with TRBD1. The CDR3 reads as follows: CASSPDREEQFF. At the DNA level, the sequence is TGTGCCAGCTCACCGGACAGGGAAGAGCAGTTCTTC.